Below are 17 T cell receptor beta chains sequenced from a single sample in a study of sequential checkpoint blockade in melanoma. The treatment denotes: randomized to nivolumab then ipilimumab (arm A) or the reverse (arm B). Some clones are missing from TCRdb's copy, which holds only in-frame ones; the method was immunoSEQ multiplex PCR. Among about 27,000 clones listed, about 80% were seen once. The sequences come from CD8+ T cells sorted from blood (inferred from file names), collected from a patient given nivolumab and ipilimumab in sequence. The origin of the receptors is a human donor with melanoma.

The chain has TRBV28 and TRBJ2-5, with D possibly being TRBD1 (6 bases). V lost 3 bases, J lost 10 bases, and 30 bases lay in between. Germline CDR1 is MDHEN and CDR2 is SYDVKM. CDR3 length: 18 residues. CDR3 bases: TGTGCCAGCAGTTTCAGGGGACAAGGTGACTTAGCGTCCGGCGGCCAGTACTTC. Protein: CASSFRGQGDLASGGQYF.

This rearrangement joins TRBV7-3 to TRBJ2-1, with 9 bases lining up with TRBD2. The germline V gene has CDR1 SGHTA and CDR2 FQGTGA. The CDR3 spans 14 residues. Trimming at V came to 2 bases and at J to 5 bases, leaving 1 base not matched to a gene. CDR3 sequence (DNA): TGTGCCAGCAGCTTAGCGGGGGGGAACAATGAGCAGTTCTTC. It specifies CASSLAGGNNEQFF.

The rearrangement links TRBV6-6 to TRBJ2-7; 7 nucleotides agree with TRBD2. Trimming cost V 6 bases and J 4 bases; bases outside gene matches: 6. The V gene's germline CDR1 is MNHNY and CDR2 SVGAGI (reference sequence). The CDR3 is made up of 13 amino acids. CDR3 protein: CASSGGLVYEQYF. In DNA, the CDR3 is TGTGCCAGCAGCGGGGGGTTGGTGTACGAGCAGTACTTC.

The chain links TRBV30 to TRBJ2-7; D not resolved. Germline CDR1 reads GTSNPN; CDR2 reads SVGIG (reference sequence). The V gene lost 3 bases and the J gene lost 7 bases, with 16 bases spanning the gap. The CDR3 sequence is 13 residues long. The CDR3, as DNA: TGTGCCTGGAGGTACGGTAGCTCGAGGGAGCAGTACTTC. As protein: CAWRYGSSREQYF. The variable domain in full, completed from reference TRBV30 and TRBJ2-7, reads SQTIHQWPATLVQPVGSPLSLECTVEGTSNPNLYWYRQAAGRGLQLLFYSVGIGQISSEVPQNLSASRPQDRQFILSSKKLLLSDSGFYLCAWRYGSSREQYFGPGTRLTVT.

The V call is TRBV4-1, the J call TRBJ2-7, with D perhaps TRBD1 (5 bases). The V and J ends lost 1 base and 3 bases respectively, with 13 bases between them. The V gene's germline CDR1 is MGHRA and CDR2 YSYEKL. The CDR3 is 15 residues long. The CDR3 sequence: CASSQGAGPRYEQYF. CDR3 coding DNA: TGCGCCAGCAGCCAAGGAGCAGGGCCGCGCTACGAGCAGTACTTC.

This chain connects TRBV10-3 to TRBJ1-1, with TRBD1 matching 8 bases. J lost 0 bases, V lost 5 bases, and 8 bases had no gene match. Looked up from germline, CDR1 is ENHRY and CDR2 is SYGVKD. This CDR3 has 16 residues. CDR3 DNA: TGTGCCATCAGTCGGGGACAGGCAGAGATGAACACTGAAGCTTTCTTT. Its protein is CAISRGQAEMNTEAFF.

This clone appeared a few times. The V call is TRBV27, the J call TRBJ2-5; TRBD1 might be the D (6 bases). Germline CDR1 is MNHEY and CDR2 is SMNVEV (reference sequence). The ends were cut back, 1 base at V and 2 bases at J, with 14 bases in the middle. The CDR3 extends over 16 amino acids. The CDR3 spells CASSLFPDSVQETQYF. The CDR3 DNA follows: TGTGCCAGCAGTTTATTTCCGGACAGTGTACAAGAGACCCAGTACTTC.

This clone was seen only once. The J gene is TRBJ2-5, the V gene TRBV4-1, with 7 bases fitting TRBD1. The CDR3 has 14 amino acids. Germline V lookup: CDR1 MGHRA, CDR2 YSYEKL. Trimming cost V 5 bases and J 2 bases; bases outside gene matches: 5. The CDR3 region is CASSTDREQETQYF. CDR3 DNA sequence: TGCGCCAGCAGCACCGACAGGGAACAAGAGACCCAGTACTTC.

CDR3 nucleotide sequence: TGTGCCAGCAGCTTAGGTTACAGGAATCAGCCCCAGCATTTT. It codes for CASSLGYRNQPQHF. The chain combines TRBV7-8 with TRBJ1-5, with D maybe TRBD1 (5 bases). The germline V gene has CDR1 SGHVS and CDR2 FQNEAQ. CDR3 length: 14 residues. Deletions cut 1 base from V and 4 bases from J, with 8 bases between.

This clone is termed medium-sized (0.01 to 0.1%). This rearrangement joins TRBV6-1 to TRBJ1-6; no reliable D call. The CDR3 totals 13 residues. CDR1 and CDR2 (germline): MNHNS, SASEGT. Between the trimmed V and J ends, which lost 2 bases and 7 bases, there was a span of 6 bases. The CDR3 DNA follows: TGTGCCAGCAGTGAACGGGAAAATTCACCCCTCCACTTT. Protein: CASSERENSPLHF.

J is TRBJ1-5 and V is TRBV7-9; no firm D call. The CDR3 runs to 15 residues. Trimming shortened V by 1 base and J by 0 bases, and 7 bases separated the two germline ends. In germline, CDR1 is SEHNR, CDR2 FQNEAQ (reference sequence). CDR3 DNA sequence: TGTGCCAGCAGCTTAGGGCCGTATAGCAATCAGCCCCAGCATTTT. Protein sequence: CASSLGPYSNQPQHF.

The genes are TRBV28 and TRBJ2-5; a possible D gene is TRBD2 (6 bases). Between the trimmed V and J ends, which lost 3 bases and 5 bases, there was a span of 13 bases. CDR1 is MDHEN and CDR2 is SYDVKM in the germline V gene. The CDR3 extends over 14 amino acids. The CDR3 DNA follows: TGTGCCAGCAGTTTTTATGGGCGGGGCGAGACCCAGTACTTC. Protein product: CASSFYGRGETQYF.

CDR3 bases: TGCGCCAGCAGCCAAGAAGGGACGGGACAGCCAAATGAAAAACTGTTTTTT. Encoded protein: CASSQEGTGQPNEKLFF. The V call is TRBV4-1, the J call TRBJ1-4; 7 nucleotides match TRBD1. The CDR3 consists of 17 residues. Per the germline V gene, CDR1 is MGHRA and CDR2 is YSYEKL. V lost 0 bases, J lost 5 bases, and 9 bases stayed unmatched.

This sequence joins TRBV21-1 and TRBJ1-2; no check of the table's D call, TRBD1, against the DNA was made. TRBV21-1 counts as a pseudogene. The CDR3 length is 13 residues. CDR3 DNA: TGTGCCATCCCCAGGGGGGAGCCCTATGGCTACACCTTC. Translating gives CAIPRGEPYGYTF.

The rearrangement joins TRBV27 to TRBJ2-6, with TRBD2 as a possible D gene (5 bases). Trimming took off 6 bases at V and 2 bases at J, with 20 bases between the two ends. The germline CDR1 and CDR2 sequences are MNHEY and SMNVEV (reference sequence). There are 18 residues in the CDR3. CDR3 nucleotide sequence: TGTGCCAGCAGCCCCCTCCGGGATTGGGCTGCTGGGGCCAACGTCCTGACTTTC. Translated: CASSPLRDWAAGANVLTF.

This chain connects TRBV7-9 to TRBJ2-4; TRBD1 matches at 10 bases. There are 15 residues in the CDR3. The V gene's germline CDR1 is SEHNR and CDR2 FQNEAQ (reference sequence). The ends lost 4 bases at V and 7 bases at J; junction bases unmatched: 7. The CDR3 region has the DNA TGTGCCAGCAGCTCCCTGTCGGGACAGGGGAACATTCAGTACTTC. This translates into CASSSLSGQGNIQYF.

This clone turned up a few times. The chain uses TRBV6-5 and TRBJ1-2; TRBD1 matches at 8 bases. V lost 7 bases to trimming and J lost 5 bases; unmatched junction nucleotides: 12. The length of the CDR3 is 15 residues. Germline CDR1 is MNHEY and CDR2 is SVGAGI. The CDR3 loop is CASNEQGQGPYGYTF. The CDR3, as DNA: TGTGCCAGCAACGAACAAGGACAGGGTCCTTATGGCTACACCTTC.